This T cell receptor (beta chain) was recorded in a study of blood T cell repertoires in COVID-19. V was shortened by 8 bases and J by 1 base, with 6 bases between the two germline ends. This CDR3 contains 13 residues. Produced via immunoSEQ multiplex PCR; TCRdb's table is partial and in-frame only. The profile covers over 200,000 clones, with 85% to 90% appearing a single time and around 15% taken by the ten largest. In assigning cohorts, the study relied on participant-reported clinical history. The origin of this receptor is a man younger than 35 who had recovered from COVID-19. Source material: PBMCs or T cells enriched from blood (not recorded which). The chain couples TRBV12-3 or TRBV12-4 to TRBJ1-6; D is ambiguous. The CDR3 coding sequence is TGTGCCAGCGCGGGTTCCTATAATTCACCCCTCCACTTT. Translated: CASAGSYNSPLHF.